Listed here is a single T cell receptor (beta chain). This sample is part of a study of blood T cell repertoires in COVID-19. In the study overall: The United States, Italy and Spain were the sources of the acute and convalescent COVID-19 samples. PBMCs, B-cell-depleted T cells, or T cells were the source of the cDNA or gDNA that made up the material.

A Seattle source enrolled patients during active infection and followed them longitudinally. Authors' processing steps: The authors estimated nucleated cell counts from reference gene primer amplification. Generated by immunoSEQ multiplex PCR, the TCRdb table keeps only in-frame clones and is missing some. V and J calls and clone size are as listed in that table; D and trimming were resolved from the DNA. Counted here are just under 350,000 clones, more than 75% occurring once; the ten biggest clones make up around 6%. The TCR sequence derives from a woman between 50 and 59 years old with COVID-19, enrolled during active disease. Sequences were obtained from peripheral blood.

CDR3 bases: TGTGCCAGCTCACCCTTCGGACTAGCGGGAGGGCCCGAGACCCAGTACTTC. Amino acids: CASSPFGLAGGPETQYF. The chain recombines TRBV18 with TRBJ2-5, with 15 bases fitting TRBD2. V was pared by 3 bases and J by 5 bases, with 7 bases of the junction left unmatched. The CDR3 consists of 17 residues. The germline gives CDR1 KGHSH, CDR2 LQKENI.